A single sample gave rise to the 23 T cell receptor beta chains below, sequenced in a study of human T cells and chemical hapten exposure. Time point denoted: patch test 2, 6 weeks after DPC sensitization. Treatment: therapeutic diphenylcyclopropenone sensitization with weekly scalp DPC. A single record per CDR3 protein comes from TCRdb applying MiXCR to the RACE reads. The table has 100,000 or so distinct CDR3 sequences, 8% to 13% seen once. The source material was whole blood, sampled in connection with sensitization to the hapten diphenylcyclopropenone (DPC). The receptors come from a man in his forties or fifties with alopecia areata. Some clones in this sample may be carry-over from other donors' samples.

The chain uses TRBV6-5 and TRBJ1-2; D may be TRBD1 (6 bases). The ends were cut back, 4 bases at V and 2 bases at J, with 11 bases in the middle. The CDR3 runs 14 residues. The germline gives CDR1 MNHEY, CDR2 SVGAGI. The CDR3 spells CASSSGGQNYGYTF. CDR3 nucleotide sequence: TGTGCCAGCAGTTCGGGGGGGCAGAACTATGGCTACACCTTC.

This clonotype was seen at least ten times. The chain couples TRBV3-1 to TRBJ1-6; D remains unclear. Germline CDR1 and CDR2: LGHDT and YNNKEL (reference sequence). V dropped 4 bases and J dropped 5 bases, with 12 bases sitting between them. The CDR3 runs 15 residues. For the CDR3, the DNA is TGTGCCAGCAGCCGTGGTTCCGCGAATAATTCACCCCTCCACTTT. Encoded protein: CASSRGSANNSPLHF.

The gene calls are TRBV24-1 and TRBJ1-2; D is perhaps TRBD1 (6 bases). Trimming shortened V by 9 bases and J by 4 bases, and 17 bases separated the two germline ends. The CDR3 spans 14 residues. CDR1 and CDR2 (germline): KGHDR, SFDVKD. Here the CDR3 DNA reads TGTGCCACCCAGGGGACACAAGGGGGCTATGGCTACACCTTC. Residues: CATQGTQGGYGYTF.

There are many counts of this clonotype. This chain joins TRBV2 and TRBJ2-4; a possible D gene is TRBD2 (6 bases). The CDR3 spans 16 residues. CDR1 and CDR2 (germline): SNHLY, FYNNEI. V was pared by 0 bases and J by 0 bases, with 9 bases between. CDR3 DNA: TGTGCCAGCAGTGAAGCGGGGGGTCTAGCCAAAAACATTCAGTACTTC. It is translated as CASSEAGGLAKNIQYF.

This clonotype was seen more than once but under ten times. The J gene is TRBJ1-5, the V gene TRBV19; the D is unclear. CDR3 length: 15 amino acids. The ends were cut back, 3 bases at V and 4 bases at J, with 13 bases in the middle. Per the germline V gene, CDR1 is LNHDA and CDR2 is SQIVND (reference sequence). The CDR3 DNA reads TGTGCCAGTAGTATCTCGACGGCCGGAAATCAGCCCCAGCATTTT. Protein sequence: CASSISTAGNQPQHF.

In its sample, this clonotype was seen many times. V gene TRBV29-1 combines with J gene TRBJ1-1; TRBD1 is a possible D gene (5 bases). Germline-derived CDR1 and CDR2 are SQVTM and ANQGSEA. The CDR3 contains 13 residues. The V gene lost 7 bases and the J gene lost 0 bases, with 12 bases spanning the gap. This CDR3 reads CSATQVLNTEAFF. The CDR3 region has the DNA TGCAGCGCCACACAGGTTTTGAACACTGAAGCTTTCTTT.

This clonotype was seen a few times. The chain recombines TRBV12-5 with TRBJ1-5; 8 bases map to TRBD1. The CDR3 is 15 residues long. Unmatched junction bases numbered 7, after V lost 6 bases and J lost 3 bases. Germline CDR1 reads LGHNT; CDR2 reads FRNRAP. CDR3 in DNA: TGTGCTAGTGGAAGGGACAGGACAGACAATCAGCCCCAGCATTTT. This encodes CASGRDRTDNQPQHF.

There are a few counts of this clonotype. The rearrangement uses TRBV25-1 and TRBJ1-1; 10 positions agree with TRBD1. The CDR3 is 13 amino acids. The germline V gene has CDR1 MGHDK and CDR2 SYGVNS. Losses at the gene ends were 6 bases for V and 4 bases for J; bases not matched to a gene: 2. CDR3 nucleotide sequence: TGTGCCAGCAGGGACAGGGGGAGCACTGAAGCTTTCTTT. Translated: CASRDRGSTEAFF.

This clonotype showed up just a few times. The chain is built from TRBV5-4 and TRBJ2-5, with unresolved D. Per germline, CDR1 SGHNT and CDR2 YYREEE (reference sequence). This CDR3 has 16 amino acids. V dropped 0 bases and J dropped 2 bases, with 14 bases sitting between them. CDR3: CASSLDISTRQETQYF. The CDR3 DNA follows: TGTGCCAGCAGCTTGGATATCTCCACCCGACAAGAGACCCAGTACTTC.

This clonotype has a handful of counts. The V call is TRBV30, the J call TRBJ1-1, with unresolved D. The ends were cut back, 6 bases at V and 1 base at J, with 15 bases in the middle. CDR1 and CDR2 (germline): GTSNPN, SVGIG (reference sequence). CDR3 length equals 14 residues. The CDR3 is CACRVLTRNTEAFF. The CDR3 DNA follows: TGTGCCTGTCGGGTCCTTACCAGGAACACTGAAGCTTTCTTT.

V and J are TRBV11-3 and TRBJ2-2, with TRBD1 matching 7 bases. V gave up 9 bases and J gave up 5 bases; unmatched junction bases: 15. This CDR3 region has 16 residues. Per germline, CDR1 SGHNT and CDR2 YENEEA. The CDR3 region has the DNA TGTGCCAGTTACGGCTTCGAGGGGGCCGGGACCGGGGAGCTGTTTTTT. Amino acids: CASYGFEGAGTGELFF.

The chain links TRBV7-2 to TRBJ2-2; TRBD2 might be the D (5 bases). The CDR3 runs 15 residues. Trimming stripped 2 bases from V and 0 bases from J, with 7 bases between. Germline CDR1 and CDR2: SGHTA and FQGNSA. The CDR3 sequence is CASSLTSPNTGELFF. Here the CDR3 DNA reads TGTGCCAGCAGCTTAACTAGTCCGAACACCGGGGAGCTGTTTTTT.

This clonotype occurred a few times. The chain uses TRBV6-1 and TRBJ2-2, with 8 bases lining up with TRBD1. Trimming cost V 6 bases and J 2 bases; bases outside gene matches: 5. The CDR3 loop spans 15 amino acids. CDR1 is MNHNS and CDR2 is SASEGT in the germline V gene. The chain's CDR3 is CASSRTGFNTGELFF. The DNA for the CDR3 is TGTGCCAGCAGCAGGACAGGGTTCAACACCGGGGAGCTGTTTTTT.

This clonotype was recorded many times. This sequence joins TRBV30 and TRBJ1-4; D might be TRBD1 (5 bases). CDR1 GTSNPN and CDR2 SVGIG come from the germline V gene (reference sequence). V gave up 0 bases and J gave up 8 bases, with 13 bases separating them. The CDR3 length is 14 residues. The CDR3: CAWSVGGLVEKLFF. In nucleotides, the CDR3 is TGTGCCTGGAGTGTCGGGGGTCTTGTGGAAAAACTGTTTTTT.

This clonotype occurred a few times. V usage is TRBV29-1 and J usage is TRBJ2-5; D call uncertain. Germline CDR1 reads SQVTM; CDR2 reads ANQGSEA. The CDR3 runs to 14 residues. V lost 7 bases to trimming and J lost 4 bases, with 19 bases between them. The CDR3 DNA is TGCAGCGCCGTAGGATACCCTGGACCAGAGACCCAGTACTTC. It is translated as CSAVGYPGPETQYF.

This clonotype was counted many times. The gene calls are TRBV28 and TRBJ1-5; D gene ambiguous. Trimming removed 6 bases at V and 0 bases at J, with 9 bases between. CDR3 size: 14 residues. The germline V gene has CDR1 MDHEN and CDR2 SYDVKM. The CDR3 loop is CASREVNSNQPQHF. Written as DNA, the CDR3 is TGTGCCAGCAGGGAGGTTAATAGCAATCAGCCCCAGCATTTT. The whole variable domain, remainder taken from reference TRBV28 and TRBJ1-5, is DVKVTQSSRYLVKRTGEKVFLECVQDMDHENMFWYRQDPGLGLRLIYFSYDVKMKEKGDIPEGYSVSREKKERFSLILESASTNQTSMYLCASREVNSNQPQHFGDGTRLSIL.

The rearrangement links TRBV6-5 to TRBJ1-5, with TRBD1 identical over 7 bases. In germline, CDR1 is MNHEY, CDR2 SVGAGI. The CDR3 contains 16 residues. Trimming took 6 bases from V and 2 from J; bases not matched to a gene: 10. The CDR3 loop is CASRRQGLGGNQPQHF. The CDR3 DNA is TGTGCCAGCAGGCGACAGGGTCTCGGAGGCAATCAGCCCCAGCATTTT.

Only a few counts were recorded for this clonotype. The CDR3 coding sequence is TGTGCCAGCAGCTTACAAACGGGGATGCCCCAGCATTTT. Residues: CASSLQTGMPQHF. V gene TRBV14 combines with J gene TRBJ1-5, with no clear D. CDR1 and CDR2 from the germline V gene are SGHDN and FVKESK. The CDR3 spans 13 residues. V lost 5 bases and J 9 bases, leaving 14 bases between the germline ends.

This clonotype was counted ten times or more. The chain has TRBV12-3 or TRBV12-4 and TRBJ1-5, with 7 bases matching TRBD1. V was clipped by 4 bases and J by 15 bases; unmatched bases: 15. The CDR3 is 14 residues long. The CDR3 is CASSSDRDPPGPHF. DNA for the CDR3: TGTGCCAGCAGTTCAGACAGGGACCCCCCAGGCCCGCATTTT.

This clonotype was counted between two and nine times. V usage is TRBV5-8 and J usage is TRBJ2-3, with unresolved D. This CDR3 comprises 12 residues. Trimming cost V 4 bases and J 4 bases, with 7 bases left between them. Germline assignment: CDR1 SGHTS and CDR2 YDEGEE. The CDR3, as DNA: TGTGCCAGCAGCGGAGTGGCAGATACGCAGTATTTT. Amino acids: CASSGVADTQYF.

The chain uses TRBV28 and TRBJ2-7; D possibly corresponds to TRBD1 (5 bases). This CDR3 contains 15 residues. Trimming shortened V by 5 bases and J by 1 base, and 15 bases separated the two germline ends. The germline V gene encodes CDR1 MDHEN and CDR2 SYDVKM. This CDR3 reads CASSAETDASYEQYF. CDR3 in DNA: TGTGCCAGCAGTGCCGAGACAGACGCTTCCTACGAGCAGTACTTC.

This clonotype has only a few counts. This sequence joins TRBV19 and TRBJ1-2; a weak D match, TRBD1 (5 bases). Looked up from germline, CDR1 is LNHDA and CDR2 is SQIVND (reference sequence). V was shortened by 3 bases and J by 7 bases, with 9 bases between the two germline ends. There are 12 residues in the CDR3. The CDR3 loop is CASSMAGVGYTF. The CDR3 DNA reads as TGTGCCAGTAGTATGGCGGGGGTTGGCTACACCTTC. The whole variable domain, filled in from reference TRBV19 and TRBJ1-2, reads DGGITQSPKYLFRKEGQNVTLSCEQNLNHDAMYWYRQDPGQGLRLIYYSQIVNDFQKGDIAEGYSVSREKKESFPLTVTSAQKNPTAFYLCASSMAGVGYTFGSGTRLTVV.

This clonotype was seen a few times. The J gene is TRBJ2-5, the V gene TRBV9; D perhaps matches TRBD2 (6 bases). The CDR3 has 16 amino acids. With 3 bases removed from V and 2 bases from J, the gap between germline ends came to 17 bases. Looked up from germline, CDR1 is SGDLS and CDR2 is YYNGEE. This chain's CDR3 is CASSEGPWRGQETQYF. DNA for the CDR3: TGTGCCAGCAGCGAGGGCCCGTGGCGGGGTCAAGAGACCCAGTACTTC. Complete variable domain (other parts from reference TRBV9 and TRBJ2-5): DSGVTQTPKHLITATGQRVTLRCSPRSGDLSVYWYQQSLDQGLQFLIQYYNGEERAKGNILERFSAQQFPDLHSELNLSSLELGDSALYFCASSEGPWRGQETQYFGPGTRLLVL.